This T cell receptor (beta chain) was observed in a study of T cells after yellow fever vaccination. Overall study results and limits: The booster response re-showed most primary clones: approximately 95% CD4, approximately 90% CD8.

Germline V gene data show CDR1 as DFQATT and CDR2 as SNEGSKA (reference sequence). With V trimmed by 3 bases and J by 1 base, 11 bases remained unmatched. The CDR3 loop spans 16 amino acids. From the 5' RACE reads, TCRdb called clonotypes with MiXCR, one entry per CDR3 protein. The table includes 450,000 to 600,000 distinct CDR3 sequences, about 14% detected once. Regarding this clonotype: Antigen: not known.

The material was PBMCs, obtained on the day of the yellow fever booster vaccination. The V and J genes are TRBV20-1 and TRBJ1-1; 7 bases map to TRBD1. The TCR was taken from a man between 25 and 39 years old who received the YFV17D yellow fever vaccine. CDR3 coding DNA: TGCAGTGCTAGGTCGGGACAGATCAAATCGAACACTGAAGCTTTCTTT. It translates to CSARSGQIKSNTEAFF.